This T cell receptor (beta chain) was captured in a study of CD4 and CD8 cells across lung adenocarcinoma regions. This CDR3 comprises 15 residues. V was pared by 6 bases and J by 13 bases, with 14 bases of the junction left unmatched. Germline CDR1 reads MNHEY; CDR2 reads SVGEGT. The patients had localized lung adenocarcinoma, a non-small cell subtype. This clonotype was seen a handful of times. TCRdb passed the PCR reads through MiXCR, listing each CDR3 protein once. Among about 12,000 distinct CDR3 sequences, roughly 43% were seen once, and the ten largest hold 26%. The sequencing input was CD8+ T cells from the margin of a lung tumor. The TCR originated in a female donor with lung adenocarcinoma. The CD4 and CD8 labels of this study may be unreliable. The chain has TRBV6-2 or TRBV6-3 and TRBJ2-4; 11 nucleotides match TRBD1. The DNA for the CDR3 is TGTGCCAGCAGCCCCGGGACAGGGGGTTACAATGAGCAGTACTTC. Translating gives CASSPGTGGYNEQYF.